This T cell receptor (beta chain) was sequenced during a study of glioma-infiltrating T cells. Amplification of TCR alpha and beta CDR3 regions from RNA used iRepertoire nested multiplex PCR. TCRdb processed the multiplex PCR reads anew with MiXCR; each CDR3 protein has one entry. Of some 99,000 distinct CDR3 sequences listed, less than 30% are singletons. The V segment lost 5 bases and the J segment 3 bases; nucleotides outside the gene matches: 2. The CDR3 covers 13 residues. Germline CDR1 reads MNHEY; CDR2 reads SMNVEV (reference sequence). Points from the study as a whole: Only very few CDR3 sequences appeared in both tissue and blood.

This clonotype was seen repeatedly, ten times or more. The target antigen is unknown. This TCR came from a human donor with low-grade glioma or glioblastoma, undergoing nonglioma brain surgery, or in good health (not recorded which). The sequencing sample was made of glioma tissue, nonneoplastic brain tissue, or PBMCs (not recorded which). This rearrangement joins TRBV27 to TRBJ2-7, with 9 positions matching TRBD1. CDR3 loop: CASSTGGGYEQYF. The CDR3 coding sequence is TGTGCCAGCAGTACAGGGGGCGGCTACGAGCAGTACTTC.